Listed below are T cell receptor beta chains from one sample, sequenced in a study of cytomegalovirus exposure and HLA in healthy donors. The method was immunoSEQ multiplex PCR; TCRdb's version includes in-frame clones alone and lacks a portion of them. Its clone listing holds 75,000 to 85,000 clones. The sequenced material came from PBMCs. These receptors all stem from a man aged 18 to 30 in good health and CMV-seropositive. Each CDR3 is given with its conserved first and last residue. A D gene is named only where the DNA matches it firmly.

j_call,d_call,v_call,cdr3_nt,cdr3_aa
TRBJ1-1,.,TRBV19,TGTGCCAGTAGTATAGGGGGAGGGAACACTGAAGCTTTCTTT,CASSIGGGNTEAFF
TRBJ1-2,.,TRBV19,TGTGCCAGTAGCTACGCGGGGGGCGACTATGGCTACACCTTC,CASSYAGGDYGYTF
TRBJ1-1,TRBD1,TRBV4-2,TGTGCCAGCAGCCAAGGGGACAGGGCGAGTAACACTGAAGCTTTCTTT,CASSQGDRASNTEAFF
TRBJ2-7,TRBD2,TRBV28,TGTGCCAGCTTCCCCGCGGGGGGATTCTACGAGCAGTACTTC,CASFPAGGFYEQYF
TRBJ2-7,.,TRBV28,TGTGCCAGCAGCTTTATTGGGGGCGCCTACGAGCAGTACTTC,CASSFIGGAYEQYF
TRBJ2-3,TRBD2,TRBV4-2,TGTGCCAGCAGCCAAGATCAGAAGGTAGCGGGGGATACGCAGTATTTT,CASSQDQKVAGDTQYF
TRBJ1-5,.,TRBV7-2,TGTGCCAGCAGCCCGCAAAGCGGGGATACCGAGCCCCAGCATTTT,CASSPQSGDTEPQHF
TRBJ2-2,TRBD2,TRBV10-3,TGTGCCACCCAAGGGGCTCTAGCGGGAGATTTAGTGACCGGGGAGCTGTTTTTT,CATQGALAGDLVTGELFF
TRBJ2-7,.,TRBV2,TGTGCCAGCAGTGAACAGGGTTACGAGCAGTACTTC,CASSEQGYEQYF
TRBJ2-1,TRBD2,TRBV9,TGTGCCAGCAGCTCGACTAGCGGAGAGAGCTCCTACAATGAGCAGTTCTTC,CASSSTSGESSYNEQFF
TRBJ1-4,TRBD1,TRBV5-1,TGCGCCAGCCGAAGCTCGGGGACAGGGTATGAAAAACTGTTTTTT,CASRSSGTGYEKLFF
TRBJ2-2,TRBD2,TRBV7-6,TGTGCCAGCAGACGACTAGCGGGGGCGCATACGAACACCGGGGAGCTGTTTTTT,CASRRLAGAHTNTGELFF
TRBJ1-1,.,TRBV5-1,TGCGCCAGCAGCGTAGTTGGGGCAGGGGTGAACACTGAAGCTTTCTTT,CASSVVGAGVNTEAFF
TRBJ2-7,.,TRBV5-1,TGCGCCAGCAGCTTGGGGGGGGACTCCTACGAGCAGTACTTC,CASSLGGDSYEQYF
TRBJ2-1,.,TRBV28,TGTGCCAGCAGTTTATTAGTAGCAAGCAATGAGCAGTTCTTC,CASSLLVASNEQFF
TRBJ2-7,TRBD2,TRBV5-4,TGTGCCAGCAGCTTGGAACTAGCGGGGGTGCCCTACGAGCAGTACTTC,CASSLELAGVPYEQYF